Listed below are T cell receptor beta chains from one sample, sequenced in a study of blood T cells in healthy people across ages. TCRdb used MiXCR to reprocess the 5' RACE reads, holding one entry per CDR3 protein. Here the sample spans 950,000 to 1,200,000 distinct CDR3 sequences, roughly two fifths being singletons. Sample: blood. All receptors come from a man aged 18 to 30 in good health. The CDR3 runs from the conserved cysteine through the conserved F or W. A D gene is named only where the DNA matches it firmly. Expanded clones get a size class; other rows say once, few or many, or leave the size out.

size	V	J	D	CDR3	DNA
.	TRBV2	TRBJ2-5	.	CASSERGGDDNEQYF	TGTGCCAGCAGTGAACGGGGAGGTGATGACAATGAGCAGTACTTC
few	TRBV9	TRBJ1-1	.	CASGTNTEAFF	TGTGCCAGCGGCACGAACACTGAAGCTTTCTTT
.	TRBV6-1	TRBJ1-2	.	CASSEVLGSNYGYTF	TGTGCCAGCAGTGAAGTCCTCGGGAGTAACTATGGCTACACCTTC
.	TRBV4-2	TRBJ2-4	.	CASSQDRDLVAKNIQYF	TGTGCCAGCAGCCAAGACAGGGATCTGGTAGCCAAAAACATTCAGTACTTC
few	TRBV7-9	TRBJ1-2	.	CASSPPLTDLYGYTF	TGTGCCAGCAGCCCCCCCCTGACGGACCTCTATGGCTACACCTTC
few	TRBV30	TRBJ1-4	.	CAWAGAGSEKLFF	TGTGCCTGGGCCGGGGCTGGGAGTGAAAAACTGTTTTTT
.	TRBV10-3	TRBJ2-7	.	CAISANNEQYF	TGTGCCATCAGTGCGAACAATGAGCAGTACTTC
.	TRBV5-1	TRBJ2-1	TRBD1	CASSHQQGHEQFF	TGCGCCAGCAGCCACCAACAGGGGCATGAGCAGTTCTTC
.	TRBV6-1	TRBJ2-5	.	CASSQSSDQETQYF	TGTGCCAGCAGCCAGTCCAGCGACCAAGAGACCCAGTACTTC
.	TRBV12-3/TRBV12-4	TRBJ2-4	.	CASSLAQGAKNIQYF	TGTGCCAGCAGTTTAGCGCAGGGGGCCAAAAACATTCAGTACTTC
once	TRBV20-1	TRBJ2-1	TRBD2	CSARAVIVLAGPGDEQFF	TGCAGTGCTAGGGCGGTGATAGTCCTAGCGGGGCCTGGCGACGAGCAGTTCTTC
.	TRBV7-9	TRBJ2-7	.	CASSLASGQGSSYEQYF	TGTGCCAGCAGCTTAGCGAGTGGGCAGGGGTCCTCCTACGAGCAGTACTTC
few	TRBV5-1	TRBJ1-2	TRBD1	CASRMDREFDGYTF	TGCGCCAGCCGAATGGACAGGGAGTTCGATGGCTACACCTTC
.	TRBV7-2	TRBJ1-6	.	CASSLNTFRGSPLHF	TGTGCCAGCAGCTTAAATACCTTTCGGGGTTCACCCCTCCACTTT
.	TRBV12-3/TRBV12-4	TRBJ1-6	.	CASSPDKFNSPLHF	TGTGCCAGCAGCCCGGACAAGTTCAATTCACCCCTCCACTTT
.	TRBV20-1	TRBJ2-4	.	CSAGSIAKNIQYF	TGCAGTGCAGGGAGCATAGCCAAAAACATTCAGTACTTC
few	TRBV5-1	TRBJ1-4	.	CASSRQADNEKLFF	TGCGCCAGCAGCCGACAGGCAGATAATGAAAAACTGTTTTTT
.	TRBV10-3	TRBJ2-1	.	CAIRRQIQETQFF	TGTGCCATCAGGAGACAGATCCAAGAGACCCAGTTCTTC
.	TRBV6-1	TRBJ1-5	.	CASSKVVYEQRNQPQHF	TGTGCCAGCAGTAAGGTGGTATACGAACAACGCAATCAGCCCCAGCATTTT
.	TRBV9	TRBJ1-6	TRBD1	CASSVESGQTNSPLHF	TGTGCCAGCAGCGTAGAGTCGGGACAGACAAATTCACCCCTCCACTTT
few	TRBV9	TRBJ2-3	.	CASSSRPPDSTDTQYF	TGTGCCAGCAGCTCCCGCCCTCCGGACAGCACAGATACGCAGTATTTT
.	TRBV7-2	TRBJ2-5	.	CASSLGGSREETQYF	TGTGCCAGCAGCTTAGGGGGGTCGCGGGAAGAGACCCAGTACTTC
.	TRBV7-9	TRBJ1-2	.	CASSFVGVGGYTF	TGTGCCAGCAGCTTCGTCGGGGTGGGGGGCTACACCTTC
.	TRBV20-1	TRBJ1-5	.	CSAMEGNSNQPQHF	TGCAGTGCTATGGAGGGGAATAGCAATCAGCCCCAGCATTTT
many	TRBV7-2	TRBJ1-2	TRBD1	CASSLGYAHRDRQNYGYTF	TGTGCCAGCAGCTTAGGATATGCTCACCGGGACAGACAGAACTATGGCTACACCTTC
many	TRBV9	TRBJ2-3	.	CASSVLGSSGSDTQYF	TGTGCCAGCAGCGTATTAGGCTCAAGCGGGTCCGATACGCAGTATTTT